The T cell receptor beta chain described here comes from a study of T-cell reconstitution after alpha-beta-depleted transplantation in children. Ten or more counts support this clonotype. The CDR3 length is 17 residues. From germline, CDR1 is MNHEY and CDR2 SVGEGT. J was trimmed by 3 bases and V by 0 bases; bases with no gene match: 6. Preparing the TCRbeta library involved the use of unique molecular identifiers. TCRdb reprocessed the PCR reads with MiXCR, giving one entry per CDR3 protein. The data contain some 200,000 distinct CDR3 sequences, less than 8% of them singletons. The source is a human donor who donated a stem cell graft to a child with Wiskott-Aldrich syndrome. Sequencing used PBMCs from the stem cell graft donor, obtained from the stem cell graft. The chain is built from TRBV6-2 or TRBV6-3 and TRBJ2-1; 9 bases line up with TRBD2. The CDR3: CASSYSGPSGVYNEQFF. In nucleotides, the CDR3 is TGTGCCAGCAGTTACTCCGGCCCTAGCGGGGTCTACAATGAGCAGTTCTTC.